Included here is one T cell receptor beta chain sequence, with context. Its specific antigen is unknown. Base qualities are not provided; no much larger clone lies one nucleotide away. Separate from the roughly 660-subject first cohort, the validation cohort of 120 subjects was the group to which the donors belonged. Looking up the germline V gene (reference sequence) yields CDR1 MNHEY and CDR2 SMNVEV. The CDR3 numbers 16 residues from cysteine through phenylalanine. Just the 48-base CDR3 DNA is kept, in frame starting at base 1. V has 5 bases trimmed and J has 4 bases trimmed; junction bases matching no gene number 9. The library was obtained by the immunoSEQ multiplex PCR assay. In the source study's methods: A statistical classification framework was built for diagnosing cytomegalovirus status from the catalog of TCR beta chain sequences. As stored in TCRdb, this immuneACCESS dataset retains in-frame rearrangements with V and J assigned. A fraction of the clones does not appear; measured against another copy, unresolved V genes explain less than half of the discrepancy, and the remainder lacks a known reason. Clone size and V and J calls were adopted from that table, with D and trimming inferred from the DNA. Within this sample are around 140,000 clones, with 94% of them counted one time only. 1.5% to 2% of the sample rests with the top ten.

The record originates from a study of cytomegalovirus exposure and HLA in healthy donors (dated by TCRdb to between 2016 and 2019). Regarding the complete study: The 670 or so repertoires of the first cohort and the 110 or so validation repertoires were produced on the same platform, according to a later analysis. The aim of the study was to test whether cataloging public T cell receptors could identify signatures of past pathogen exposure. Along with the roughly 670-subject first cohort, a separate validation cohort of over a hundred different subjects was used. To predict cytomegalovirus infection status, the study brought together high-throughput TCR immunosequencing, statistical association of individual TCRs with disease status, and machine learning.

Results the study describes overall, beyond this receptor: The classifier was reported to diagnose cytomegalovirus status with high specificity and sensitivity in both the original and validation cohorts. A later analysis lacked HLA typing for the validation cohort, so it scored co-occurrence in that cohort across all 120 or so repertoires. According to the authors, the approach could potentially be generalized to other disease states and immunological phenotypes. A later analysis found that TCRs clustered in the first cohort also tended to co-occur in the 120 validation repertoires, with approximately 93% of cluster scores above 0. In the study, 150 to 200 TCR beta chains were listed as associated with cytomegalovirus. Most TCR sequences were observed very rarely across donors, whereas some public TCRs were present in many individuals. Three of the identified cytomegalovirus-associated TCR beta chains were confirmed in vitro to be specific for cytomegalovirus antigens.

Material for sequencing was PBMCs. This receptor was taken from a man younger than 35 in good health and CMV-seropositive. The chain is assembled from TRBV27 and TRBJ2-2, with 8 bases in between that match TRBD2. The CDR3 protein is CASSGPGLVGTGELFF. The nucleotide sequence reads TGTGCCAGCAGTGGGCCGGGACTAGTCGGCACCGGGGAGCTGTTTTTT.